This TCR beta chain was identified in a study of shared clonotypes between healthy human individuals. Study at large: A donor's plate count was three for CD4 naive and three for CD4 memory; CD8 naive had two and CD8 memory one. General study findings and limits: Shared across a few donors were roughly 5.3% of the naive CD4 clonotypes.

The DNA input per sorted-subset replicate PCR was about 190 ng, corresponding to tens of thousands of T cell genomes. Sequenced by immunoSEQ multiplex PCR; TCRdb stores in-frame clones only, minus some. The profile shows 2 million to 3 million clones, 90% to 95% of them singletons. The germline V gene has CDR1 MNHEY and CDR2 SMNVEV (reference sequence). Between the trimmed V and J ends, which lost 2 bases and 0 bases, there was a span of 11 bases. The length of the CDR3 is 15 residues. With respect to this clone: The target antigen is unknown.

The rearrangement joins TRBV27 to TRBJ2-7; TRBD1 is a possible D gene (6 bases). The origin of this receptor is a man younger than 35 in good health. Source material: naive CD4+ T cells sorted from blood. Subset meaning: CD45RA+ positively selected. CDR3 residues: CASSLGGQSSYEQYF. The CDR3 DNA reads as TGTGCCAGCAGTTTAGGAGGACAGAGCTCCTACGAGCAGTACTTC.